The entry below describes one T cell receptor beta chain. Individuals drawn from under 30 US areas were about 18 to 95 years old. The entry originates in a study of blood T cell repertoires in COVID-19. Only in-frame clones appear in the TCRdb table, and some are missing; sequencing was by immunoSEQ multiplex PCR. Of fewer than 400,000 clones listed, 70% to 90% are singletons. Sequenced: PBMCs or T cells enriched from blood (not recorded which). This sequence originates from a man aged 30 to 45 who had recovered from COVID-19.

In nucleotides, the CDR3 is TGTGCCAGCAGTTTAAGGAGGGTCATGAACACTGAAGCTTTCTTT. Translation gives CASSLRRVMNTEAFF. This sequence joins TRBV27 and TRBJ1-1; D is undetermined. Trimming took off 2 bases at V and 0 bases at J, with 10 bases between the two ends. Germline lookup yields CDR1 MNHEY and CDR2 SMNVEV (reference sequence). The CDR3 runs to 15 residues.